This TCR beta chain was sequenced for a study of blood T cell repertoires in COVID-19. Study details: Acute and convalescent COVID-19 samples came from the United States, Italy and Spain. PBMCs, B-cell-depleted T cells, or T cells provided the cDNA or gDNA that made up the material.

Source study methods: Reference gene primer amplification in the assay estimated nucleated cell counts. Assay used: immunoSEQ multiplex PCR; TCRdb lists only in-frame clones, some missing. The DNA was the basis for D and trimming; V, J and clone size are from that table. The repertoire holds about 180,000 clones, with about 88% as singletons. The germline gives CDR1 ENHRY, CDR2 SYGVKD. The trim removed 5 bases at V and 7 bases at J, leaving 9 bases unmatched. The CDR3 extends over 15 amino acids. V and J are TRBV10-3 and TRBJ1-5, with TRBD1 matching 9 bases. This sequence was found in a young man who had recovered from COVID-19. Sequenced: peripheral blood. The CDR3 spells CAISTTGQGNQPQHF. In DNA form, the CDR3 reads TGTGCCATCAGTACCACGGGACAGGGTAACCAGCCCCAGCATTTT.